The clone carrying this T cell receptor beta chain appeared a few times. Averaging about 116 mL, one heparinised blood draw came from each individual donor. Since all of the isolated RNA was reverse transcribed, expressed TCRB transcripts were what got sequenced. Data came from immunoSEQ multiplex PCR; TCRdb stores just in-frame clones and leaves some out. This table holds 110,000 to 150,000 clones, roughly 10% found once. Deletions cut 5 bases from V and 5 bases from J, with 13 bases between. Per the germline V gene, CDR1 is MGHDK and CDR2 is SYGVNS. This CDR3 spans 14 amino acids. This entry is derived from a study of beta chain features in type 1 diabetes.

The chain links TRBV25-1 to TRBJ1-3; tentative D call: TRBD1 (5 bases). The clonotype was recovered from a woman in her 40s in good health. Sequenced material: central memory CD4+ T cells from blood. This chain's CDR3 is CASSHSGGRNTIYF. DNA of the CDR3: TGTGCCAGCAGTCACAGCGGGGGGAGAAACACCATATATTTT.